The 31 T cell receptor beta chains given below trace back to one sample, sequenced in a study of cytomegalovirus exposure and HLA in healthy donors (dated by TCRdb to 2016 to 2017). The library was prepared using the immunoSEQ multiplex PCR assay. A mixture of 60 forward primers for TCR Vbeta segments and 13 reverse primers for TCR Jbeta segments was used in the multiplex PCR. TCRdb took this table from immuneACCESS and kept in-frame rearrangements with V and J called. Such tables lack part of the clones; where checked against another copy, unresolved V genes explain under half of the gap, and the rest is unexplained. The sample profile shows about 160,000 clones; under 75% of them were found once. The ten largest clones represent around 6.9% of the sample. The sample taken for sequencing was PBMCs. All receptors derive from a man aged 40-55 years in good health and CMV-seropositive.

The chain combines TRBV27 with TRBJ1-6; no clear D gene. CDR3 length: 13 residues. Germline V gives CDR1 MNHEY, CDR2 SMNVEV (reference sequence). V lost 6 bases to trimming and J lost 9 bases, with 12 bases between them. DNA of the CDR3: TGTGCCAGCAGGGAAACGGGAGTTTCACCCCTCCACTTT. Translating gives CASRETGVSPLHF.

The CDR3 nucleotides are TGTGCCAGCAGCTCCCTTCAGGAACATGGCTACACCTTC. Translated, it gives CASSSLQEHGYTF. This chain joins TRBV5-6 and TRBJ1-2; D gene uncertain. The germline CDR1 and CDR2 sequences are SGHDT and YYEEEE. Trimming took off 3 bases at V and 6 bases at J, with 12 bases between the two ends. The CDR3 consists of 13 residues.

The sample holds a few counts of this clone. The chain combines TRBV29-1 with TRBJ2-1; 10 bases are shared with TRBD2. V dropped 1 base and J dropped 9; count of bases not matched to a gene: 9. CDR1 is SQVTM and CDR2 is ANQGSEA in the germline V gene. The CDR3 is made up of 15 amino acids. The CDR3 DNA reads TGCAGCGTTGAAGCTAGCGGGGGCCGCCTAGGTGAGCAGTTCTTC. It is translated as CSVEASGGRLGEQFF.

As regards this clone: Relative to the germline gene, one junction end is altered; a read error may explain this. This CDR3 reads CASSLSQGEKLFF. CDR3 in DNA: TGTGCTAGCAGCTTATCACAGGGTGAAAAACTGTTTTTT. V gene TRBV7-7 combines with J gene TRBJ1-4, with TRBD1 as a possible D gene (6 bases). The V gene's germline CDR1 is SSHAT and CDR2 FNYEAQ (reference sequence). The CDR3 consists of 13 residues.

This clone was detected ten times or more. The genes are TRBV14 and TRBJ1-4, with D possibly matching TRBD1 (5 bases). Trimming stripped 2 bases from V and 7 bases from J, with 14 bases between. The CDR3 runs 15 residues. The germline CDR1 and CDR2 sequences are SGHDN and FVKESK. The CDR3 loop reads CASSQWGEASEKLFF. In DNA, the CDR3 is TGTGCCAGCAGCCAATGGGGGGAGGCGAGTGAAAAACTGTTTTTT.

The J gene is TRBJ1-1, the V gene TRBV19, with TRBD1 identical over 11 bases. Germline V gene sequence: CDR1 LNHDA, CDR2 SQIVND (reference sequence). The V and J ends lost 5 bases and 3 bases, in that order; junction bases with no gene match: 5. The CDR3 is made up of 15 amino acids. The CDR3 DNA is TGTGCCAGTAGTCCCTGGGACAGGGGGGACACTGAAGCTTTCTTT. The encoded protein is CASSPWDRGDTEAFF.

The rearrangement joins TRBV7-8 to TRBJ2-1; D ambiguous. The germline CDR1 and CDR2 sequences are SGHVS and FQNEAQ. This CDR3 spans 12 amino acids. Between the trimmed V and J ends, which lost 5 bases and 9 bases, there was a span of 11 bases. CDR3 DNA: TGTGCCAGCAGCCCCCCGGGTCGTGAGCAGTTCTTC. This codes for CASSPPGREQFF.

The gene calls are TRBV5-4 and TRBJ2-7; D call uncertain. Germline loops: CDR1 SGHNT, CDR2 YYREEE (reference sequence). Between the trimmed V and J ends, which lost 0 bases and 2 bases, there was a span of 6 bases. This CDR3 is built from 13 residues. The CDR3 protein is CASSLDSPYEQYF. Here the CDR3 DNA reads TGTGCCAGCAGCTTGGACAGCCCCTACGAGCAGTACTTC.

This chain links TRBV6-6 with TRBJ1-1; 8 positions agree with TRBD1. Germline CDR1 is MNHNY and CDR2 is SVGAGI (reference sequence). V was pared by 5 bases and J by 3 bases, with 5 bases of the junction left unmatched. The CDR3 length is 14 residues. For the CDR3, the DNA is TGTGCCAGCAGTGGACAGGGTCGGGACACTGAAGCTTTCTTT. This sequence encodes CASSGQGRDTEAFF.

This clone was observed a single time. The chain carries TRBV7-9 and TRBJ2-7; weak D call: TRBD1 (6 bases). From germline, CDR1 is SEHNR and CDR2 FQNEAQ (reference sequence). Deletions cut 1 base from V and 2 bases from J, with 12 bases between. The CDR3 is 15 amino acids. The CDR3 DNA reads as TGTGCCAGCAGCTTAGAGGGGGACGGGACCTACGAGCAGTACTTC. Translation: CASSLEGDGTYEQYF.

The table lists this clone with a few counts. The J gene is TRBJ1-2, the V gene TRBV6-1, with 7 bases that match TRBD1. The germline V gene has CDR1 MNHNS and CDR2 SASEGT. The CDR3 runs to 13 residues. V lost 4 bases, J lost 8 bases, and 7 bases stayed unmatched. The CDR3 region is CASSADRDSGYTF. The CDR3, as DNA: TGTGCCAGCAGTGCAGACAGGGATAGCGGCTACACCTTC.

The gene calls are TRBV4-1 and TRBJ1-6; TRBD1 matches at 7 bases. The trim removed 4 bases at V and 6 bases at J, leaving 15 bases unmatched. CDR1 is MGHRA, CDR2 YSYEKL, per germline. There are 18 residues in the CDR3. In DNA form, the CDR3 reads TGCGCCAGCAGCCCCCCGAACCCGGGACAGCGGGTTAATTCACCCCTCCACTTT. It is translated as CASSPPNPGQRVNSPLHF.

This chain uses TRBV28 with TRBJ1-1; 9 bases agree with TRBD1. Germline CDR1 MDHEN, CDR2 SYDVKM. With 4 bases clipped from V and 4 bases from J, the junction kept 13 bases outside the gene matches. The CDR3 covers 17 residues. The CDR3 sequence is CASSSGQGKGKSTEAFF. The CDR3 region has the DNA TGTGCCAGCAGTTCGGGACAGGGTAAGGGTAAGAGCACTGAAGCTTTCTTT.

V gene TRBV19 combines with J gene TRBJ2-2, with D perhaps TRBD2 (6 bases). Germline V lookup: CDR1 LNHDA, CDR2 SQIVND (reference sequence). This CDR3 spans 16 amino acids. V was shortened by 0 bases and J by 4 bases, with 12 bases between the two germline ends. The CDR3 sequence is CASSIDGGIGTGELFF. The CDR3, as DNA: TGTGCCAGTAGTATAGATGGGGGGATCGGCACCGGGGAGCTGTTTTTT. The full variable domain, rest sourced from reference TRBV19 and TRBJ2-2, is DGGITQSPKYLFRKEGQNVTLSCEQNLNHDAMYWYRQDPGQGLRLIYYSQIVNDFQKGDIAEGYSVSREKKESFPLTVTSAQKNPTAFYLCASSIDGGIGTGELFFGEGSRLTVL.

The genes are TRBV7-2 and TRBJ2-2; 8 positions agree with TRBD1. With V trimmed by 2 bases and J by 6 bases, 8 bases remained unmatched. CDR1 is SGHTA and CDR2 is FQGNSA in the germline V gene. CDR3 size: 16 residues. CDR3 in DNA: TGTGCCAGCAGCTTAAGGGCAGGGGGCCTCGCCGGGGAGCTGTTTTTT. Translated: CASSLRAGGLAGELFF.

The genes are TRBV19 and TRBJ2-5, with 7 positions matching TRBD2. The CDR3 extends over 16 amino acids. The germline V gene encodes CDR1 LNHDA and CDR2 SQIVND (reference sequence). After removal of 1 base from V and 2 bases from J, the junction contained 7 bases not matched to a gene. CDR3 protein: CASSIGPGGPQETQYF. The CDR3, as DNA: TGTGCCAGTAGTATAGGGCCGGGAGGCCCACAAGAGACCCAGTACTTC.

The rearrangement uses TRBV14 and TRBJ1-2; D is possibly TRBD1 (6 bases). CDR1 is SGHDN, CDR2 FVKESK, per germline. Trimming removed 3 bases at V and 4 bases at J, with 15 bases between. This CDR3 spans 15 amino acids. CDR3 DNA sequence: TGTGCCAGCAGCCACGGGGGGCTCAACCGCTATGGCTACACCTTC. This sequence encodes CASSHGGLNRYGYTF.

The gene calls are TRBV6-6 and TRBJ1-6, with no clear D. The CDR3 consists of 15 residues. The V gene lost 2 bases and the J gene lost 10 bases, with 15 bases spanning the gap. CDR1 is MNHNY and CDR2 is SVGAGI in the germline V gene (reference sequence). CDR3 region: CASSYPEQIGSPLHF. The CDR3 nucleotides read TGTGCCAGCAGTTACCCCGAACAGATCGGATCACCCCTCCACTTT.

The chain joins TRBV19 to TRBJ1-1; 9 bases map to TRBD1. CDR1 and CDR2 (germline): LNHDA, SQIVND (reference sequence). J was trimmed by 0 bases and V by 2 bases; bases with no gene match: 7. This CDR3 spans 17 amino acids. CDR3 coding DNA: TGTGCCAGTAGTATAACCCCTGGACAGGGGATGAACACTGAAGCTTTCTTT. Protein sequence: CASSITPGQGMNTEAFF. Full variable domain (remainder filled in from reference TRBV19 and TRBJ1-1): DGGITQSPKYLFRKEGQNVTLSCEQNLNHDAMYWYRQDPGQGLRLIYYSQIVNDFQKGDIAEGYSVSREKKESFPLTVTSAQKNPTAFYLCASSITPGQGMNTEAFFGQGTRLTVV.

This rearrangement joins TRBV7-2 to TRBJ2-3; the D is unclear. CDR3 length: 13 residues. V was trimmed by 1 base and J by 5 bases, leaving 7 bases between them. Germline V gene data show CDR1 as SGHTA and CDR2 as FQGNSA. The chain's CDR3 is CASSLEERDTQYF. CDR3 sequence (DNA): TGTGCCAGCAGCTTAGAAGAGAGAGATACGCAGTATTTT.

The chain recombines TRBV5-6 with TRBJ1-5, with 7 positions matching TRBD1. Losses at the gene ends were 3 bases for V and 5 bases for J; bases not matched to a gene: 5. Germline CDR1 SGHDT, CDR2 YYEEEE. This CDR3 spans 14 amino acids. The DNA for the CDR3 is TGTGCCAGCAGCTATGGGACAGCTTATCAGCCCCAGCATTTT. Its translation: CASSYGTAYQPQHF.

The chain joins TRBV6-1 to TRBJ1-1, with TRBD1 as a possible D gene (6 bases). Trimming cost V 6 bases and J 1 base, with 15 bases left between them. Germline CDR1 MNHNS, CDR2 SASEGT. The CDR3 runs to 15 residues. CDR3 sequence reads: CASSPSRGRNTEAFF. CDR3 DNA sequence: TGTGCCAGCAGCCCTTCCAGGGGCAGGAACACTGAAGCTTTCTTT.

The DNA of the CDR3 is TGTGCCAGCAGCTTGGAGGCCAGGGGGCGGTCTCATGGCTACACCTTC. Translating it yields CASSLEARGRSHGYTF. The chain uses TRBV5-4 and TRBJ1-2; 8 bases map to TRBD1. CDR1 is SGHNT, CDR2 YYREEE, per germline (reference sequence). The J segment lost 6 bases and the V segment lost 0 bases, leaving 10 bases of the junction unmatched. The CDR3 length is 16 residues.

This clone was recorded once. The junction differs from germline at one of its ends, possibly a read error. Written as DNA, the CDR3 is TGTGCTAGCAGCTTAGCGTCAGGGGCAAATGAGCAGTTCTTC. This encodes CASSLASGANEQFF. The V call is TRBV7-7, the J call TRBJ2-1, with D possibly TRBD1 on 6 matching bases. CDR3 size: 14 residues. CDR1 and CDR2 (germline): SSHAT, FNYEAQ (reference sequence). The variable domain in full, with the rest retrieved from reference TRBV7-7 and TRBJ2-1, is GAGVSQSPRYKVTKRGQDVTLRCDPISSHATLYWYQQALGQGPEFLTYFNYEAQPDKSGLPSDRFSAERPEGSISTLTIQRTEQRDSAMYRCASSLASGANEQFFGPGTRLTVL.

This clone was seen only a few times. The chain carries TRBV9 and TRBJ2-2; unclear D gene. In germline, CDR1 is SGDLS, CDR2 YYNGEE. The CDR3 sequence is 13 residues long. The germline V and J ends were trimmed by 4 bases and 0 bases, with 4 bases remaining between them. The CDR3 DNA is TGTGCCAGCAGCTCAACGAACACCGGGGAGCTGTTTTTT. It translates to CASSSTNTGELFF.

The chain couples TRBV10-3 to TRBJ2-7, with 8 bases fitting TRBD2. CDR1 is ENHRY and CDR2 is SYGVKD in the germline V gene. After removal of 6 bases from V and 3 bases from J, the junction contained 4 bases not matched to a gene. The CDR3 sequence is 13 residues long. CDR3 amino acids: CAISGGANYEQYF. The CDR3, as DNA: TGTGCCATCAGCGGGGGGGCAAACTACGAGCAGTACTTC.

The chain recombines TRBV7-2 with TRBJ1-1; 10 nucleotides line up with TRBD1. Trimming cost V 8 bases and J 5 bases; bases outside gene matches: 5. This CDR3 is 13 amino acids long. The germline V gene has CDR1 SGHTA and CDR2 FQGNSA. DNA for the CDR3: TGTGCCAGCGGATCGGACAGGGGGACTGAAGCTTTCTTT. It yields the protein CASGSDRGTEAFF.

This chain joins TRBV9 and TRBJ2-2, with D maybe TRBD1 (6 bases). The CDR3 covers 16 residues. Germline-derived CDR1 and CDR2 are SGDLS and YYNGEE. V was clipped by 4 bases and J by 0 bases, with 13 bases between them. CDR3 region: CASSPRQVTNTGELFF. The CDR3 DNA reads as TGTGCCAGCAGCCCCAGACAGGTTACGAACACCGGGGAGCTGTTTTTT.

The V and J genes are TRBV4-3 and TRBJ2-1; possibly TRBD2 for D (6 bases). The CDR3 has 16 amino acids. V was clipped by 4 bases and J by 0 bases, with 13 bases between them. From germline, CDR1 is LGHNA and CDR2 YSLEER. The CDR3 loop reads CASSPKAGGSYNEQFF. CDR3 DNA sequence: TGCGCCAGCAGCCCCAAGGCCGGGGGCTCCTACAATGAGCAGTTCTTC.

The V call is TRBV27, the J call TRBJ1-2, with 7 bases identical to TRBD1. Germline lookup yields CDR1 MNHEY and CDR2 SMNVEV (reference sequence). The V and J ends lost 3 bases and 4 bases, in that order; junction bases with no gene match: 8. The CDR3 contains 15 residues. The CDR3 protein is CASSFSDRAAYGYTF. Here the CDR3 DNA reads TGTGCCAGCAGTTTCAGCGACAGGGCCGCCTATGGCTACACCTTC.

The CDR3 is CASSQAGYGYTF. As DNA, the CDR3 is TGTGCCAGCAGCCAAGCGGGGTATGGCTACACCTTC. The chain joins TRBV4-2 to TRBJ1-2; unclear D gene. Trimming took off 1 base at V and 5 bases at J, with 5 bases between the two ends. Germline CDR1 and CDR2: LGHNA and YNFKEQ. This CDR3 is built from 12 residues.